This T cell receptor beta chain came from a study of blood T cell repertoires in COVID-19. Study overall: Sites across the United States, Italy and Spain contributed samples from acute and convalescent COVID-19. Nucleic acid was either cDNA or gDNA, and it came from T cells, B-cell-depleted T cells, or PBMCs.

Concerning this clone: Other DNA sequences in the same sample also yield this CDR3.

Germline V gene sequence: CDR1 GTSNPN, CDR2 SVGIG (reference sequence). CDR3 length: 13 amino acids. Germline trimming cut 3 bases from V and 2 bases from J; bases unmatched to any gene: 3. Enrolment of Seattle patients took place during active infection, and they were followed longitudinally. Original processing notes: Reference gene primer amplification gave estimated nucleated cell counts. Only in-frame clones appear in the TCRdb table, and some are missing; sequencing was by immunoSEQ multiplex PCR. V and J calls and clone size are given by that table; D and trimming were obtained from the DNA. The sample carries a few hundred thousand clones, 70% to 90% recorded once.

This chain connects TRBV30 to TRBJ1-1; 7 bases align to TRBD1. Sequences were obtained from peripheral blood. This TCR derives from a woman between 50 and 59 years old with COVID-19, enrolled during active disease. The CDR3 sequence is CAWSRQGNTEAFF. CDR3 DNA sequence: TGTGCCTGGAGCCGACAGGGAAACACTGAAGCTTTCTTT.